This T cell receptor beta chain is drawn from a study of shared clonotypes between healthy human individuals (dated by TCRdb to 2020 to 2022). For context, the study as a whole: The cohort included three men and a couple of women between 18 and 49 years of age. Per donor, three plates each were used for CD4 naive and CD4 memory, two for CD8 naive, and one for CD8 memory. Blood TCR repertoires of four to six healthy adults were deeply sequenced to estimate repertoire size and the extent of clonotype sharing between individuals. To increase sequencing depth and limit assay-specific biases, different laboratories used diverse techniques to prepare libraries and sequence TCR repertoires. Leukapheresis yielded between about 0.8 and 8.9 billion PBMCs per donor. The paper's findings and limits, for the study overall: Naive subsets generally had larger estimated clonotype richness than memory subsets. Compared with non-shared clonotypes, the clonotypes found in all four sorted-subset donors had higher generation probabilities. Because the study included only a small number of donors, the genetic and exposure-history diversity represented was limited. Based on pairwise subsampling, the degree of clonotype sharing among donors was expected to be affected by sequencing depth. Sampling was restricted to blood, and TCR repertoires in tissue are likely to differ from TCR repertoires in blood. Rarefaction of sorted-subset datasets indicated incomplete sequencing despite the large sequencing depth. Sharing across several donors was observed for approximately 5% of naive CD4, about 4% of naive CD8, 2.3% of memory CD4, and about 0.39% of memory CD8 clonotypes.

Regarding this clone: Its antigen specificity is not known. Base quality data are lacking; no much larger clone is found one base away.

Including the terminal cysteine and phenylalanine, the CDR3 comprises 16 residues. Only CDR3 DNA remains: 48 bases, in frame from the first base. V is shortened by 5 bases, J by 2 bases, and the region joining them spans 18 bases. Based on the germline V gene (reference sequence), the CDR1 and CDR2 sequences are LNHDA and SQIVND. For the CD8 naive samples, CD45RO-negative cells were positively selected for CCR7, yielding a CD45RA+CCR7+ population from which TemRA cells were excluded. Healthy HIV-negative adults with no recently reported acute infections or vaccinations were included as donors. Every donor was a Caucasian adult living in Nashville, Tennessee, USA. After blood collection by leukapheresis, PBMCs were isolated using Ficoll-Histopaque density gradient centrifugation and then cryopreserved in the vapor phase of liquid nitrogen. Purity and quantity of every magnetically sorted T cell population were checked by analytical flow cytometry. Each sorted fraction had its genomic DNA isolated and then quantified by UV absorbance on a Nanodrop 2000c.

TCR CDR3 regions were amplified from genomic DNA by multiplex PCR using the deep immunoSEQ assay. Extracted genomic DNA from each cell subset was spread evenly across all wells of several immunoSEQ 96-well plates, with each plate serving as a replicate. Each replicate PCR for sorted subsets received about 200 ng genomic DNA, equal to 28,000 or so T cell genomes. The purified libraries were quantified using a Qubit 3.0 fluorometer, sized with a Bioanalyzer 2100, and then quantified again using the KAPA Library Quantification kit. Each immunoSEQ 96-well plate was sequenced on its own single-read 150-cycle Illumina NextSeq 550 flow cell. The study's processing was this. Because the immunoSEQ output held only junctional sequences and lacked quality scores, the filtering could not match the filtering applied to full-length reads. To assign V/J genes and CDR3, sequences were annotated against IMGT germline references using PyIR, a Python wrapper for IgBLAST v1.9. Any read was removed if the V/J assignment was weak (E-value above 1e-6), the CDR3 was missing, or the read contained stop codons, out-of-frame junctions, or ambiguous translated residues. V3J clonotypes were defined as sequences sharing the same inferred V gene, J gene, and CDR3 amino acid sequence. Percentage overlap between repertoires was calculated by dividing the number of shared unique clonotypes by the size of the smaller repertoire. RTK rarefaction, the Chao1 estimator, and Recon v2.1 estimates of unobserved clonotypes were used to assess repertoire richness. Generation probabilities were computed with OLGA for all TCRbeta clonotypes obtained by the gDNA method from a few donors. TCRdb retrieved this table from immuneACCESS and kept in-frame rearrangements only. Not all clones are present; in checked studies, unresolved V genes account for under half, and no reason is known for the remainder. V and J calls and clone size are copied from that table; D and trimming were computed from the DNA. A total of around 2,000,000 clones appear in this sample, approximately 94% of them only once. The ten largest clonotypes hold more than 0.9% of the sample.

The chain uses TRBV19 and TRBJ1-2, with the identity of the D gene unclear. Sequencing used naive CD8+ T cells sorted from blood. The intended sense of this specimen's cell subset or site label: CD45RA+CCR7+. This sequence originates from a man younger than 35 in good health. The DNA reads TGTGCCAGTAGTTGGCCAGTAGCAGCATTAAACTATGGCTACACCTTC. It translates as CASSWPVAALNYGYTF. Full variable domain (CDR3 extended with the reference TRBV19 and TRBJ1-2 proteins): DGGITQSPKYLFRKEGQNVTLSCEQNLNHDAMYWYRQDPGQGLRLIYYSQIVNDFQKGDIAEGYSVSREKKESFPLTVTSAQKNPTAFYLCASSWPVAALNYGYTFGSGTRLTVV.